Below, one T cell receptor (beta chain) is given with its context. The target of this receptor is not known. At one of its ends the junction is not consistent with the germline gene, which may arise from a read error. The source of the sample is a study of Graves' ophthalmopathy and Graves' hyperthyroidism (dated by TCRdb to 2017 to 2018). Context from the whole study: Peripheral blood was collected before any treatment was given, at the time of initial diagnosis. To tell Graves' ophthalmopathy apart from Graves' hyperthyroidism, and to predict which patients would progress to ophthalmopathy, the study relied on TCR beta repertoire signatures. In total, approximately 130 blood samples were TCR-sequenced: roughly 45 ophthalmopathy, approximately 75 hyperthyroidism and about 17 hyperthyroidism-to-ophthalmopathy patients. A discovery set of 100 patients (43 ophthalmopathy, about 59 stable hyperthyroidism) was enrolled to explore V-J signatures distinguishing ophthalmopathy from hyperthyroidism. The independent validation cohort included approximately 19 hyperthyroidism patients plus 17 patients who later progressed from hyperthyroidism to ophthalmopathy. In more than 5 hyperthyroidism patients, the T-cell repertoire of thyroid tissue was compared with the T-cell repertoire of blood. Once sampling was done, hyperthyroidism patients were given methimazole at a starting dose of 30 mg daily, while ophthalmopathy patients were given high-dose intravenous methylprednisolone.

Here is what the overall study found, with its caveats: Most of the expanded thyroid clonotypes with a frequency above 0.001 were also detected in blood, and it was suggested that the thyroid immune response may be reflected by blood repertoires. In validation, the model predicted ophthalmopathy progression with over 60% sensitivity and about 73% specificity; 12 predicted patients were CT-confirmed with GO in a median of about 6.1 months. In cross-validation, the 13-signature model distinguished ophthalmopathy from stable hyperthyroidism with less than 90% sensitivity and roughly 84% specificity, while in the test set the corresponding values were about 80% and 75%. No statistical method was used to set the sample size in advance, and the investigators knew which group each participant was assigned to.

Spanning cysteine to phenylalanine, the CDR3 consists of 14 amino acids. Of all the DNA, just the CDR3 is kept, 42 bases in frame from base 1. CDR1 and CDR2, looked up from the germline V gene, are SGHRS and YFSETQ. Ophthalmopathy patients had moderately to severely active disease, Clinical Activity Score of at least 3, NOSPECS grade of at least 4, and disease duration under 3 months. Anyone with other autoimmune diseases, uncontrolled infections, pregnancy or lactation was excluded from the study. Clinical symptoms, serum thyroxine, TRAb, thyroid ultrasound and orbital computed tomography formed the basis of the diagnosis. Using Ficoll-Paque density gradient centrifugation, PBMCs were isolated from less than 11 ml of fresh peripheral blood. Total RNA was extracted with Trizol reagent and quality-checked on an Agilent 2100 Bioanalyzer. For repertoire sequencing, TCR beta CDR3 regions were amplified from RNA transcripts. A first-round RT-PCR used HTBI primers with the Qiagen OneStep RT-PCR kit, followed by a second-round multiplex PCR, size selection and purification. Sequencing of the libraries was carried out on an Illumina HiSeq2000 in paired-end mode with 100 bp reads. In the original analysis: SOAPnuke was used to process the reads, removing any read that contained adapters or uncalled bases, had a mean Phred below 15, or lacked an exact match to the constant primer or identifier. High-quality paired reads were merged with COPE v1.2.5. Clonotypes were defined as unique nucleotide sequences and were aligned to IMGT TRB V, D and J references using MiTCR v1.1. The analysis was limited to V-J combinations with a frequency above 0.0001, which together covered more than 98% of repertoires. For each V-J combination, a TCR clonal expansion and chaos score was defined as the ratio of F50 clonal expansion to chaos observed in the TCRdist matrix. Features were reduced by Welch's t-statistics and random forest to over 10 V-J combinations, which fed a naive Bayes classifier. Thyroid-blood repertoire similarity was quantified with the Morisita-Horn index. The raw public data were reprocessed by TCRdb itself: fastp quality trimming at Q25, MiXCR clonotype calling, in-frame beta chains only. Rows are combined by CDR3 protein, so each entry shows the most common genes and DNA. The V and J calls were not made by the authors but by TCRdb's processing. The sample table shows over 650,000 distinct CDR3 sequences, and over 40% are seen once. 2.5% to 3.5% of the sample lies in the top ten.

The sequence joins TRBV5-1 to TRBJ2-5; the D gene could be TRBD1 or TRBD2, each one agreeing over 5 bases. Sequenced input: peripheral blood. The receptor's source is an adult man with Graves' ophthalmopathy. DNA sequence: TGTGCCAGCAGTTATGGGACGGCCCAAGAGACCCAGTACTTC. This sequence encodes CASSYGTAQETQYF.